Listed below are T cell receptor beta chains from one sample, sequenced in a study of blood T cell repertoires in COVID-19. Libraries were prepared by immunoSEQ multiplex PCR; TCRdb keeps only in-frame clonotypes and omits some of them. The sample has about 300,000 clones, 70% to 90% seen once. Sample: peripheral blood. These receptors originate from a man aged 18 to 30 with active or convalescent COVID-19. CDR3s include the opening cysteine and the closing phenylalanine or tryptophan. The order of the fields is J gene, V gene, D gene, clone size, CDR3 length, CDR3 protein, CDR3 DNA. A D gene is named only where the DNA matches it firmly. Where a row states a size, it is once, few, many or the class of an expanded clone; other rows omit it.

TRBJ2-2,TRBV5-1,TRBD1,.,12,CATGTGAGELFF,TGCGCCACCGGGACAGGGGCCGGGGAGCTGTTTTTT
TRBJ2-4,TRBV6-2/TRBV6-3,.,.,19,CASSYSTFQGKETKNIQYF,TGTGCCAGCAGTTACTCGACGTTTCAGGGAAAAGAAACCAAAAACATTCAGTACTTC
TRBJ1-4,TRBV19,.,.,17,CASSISDTVATNEKLFF,TGTGCCAGTAGTATATCGGACACCGTTGCAACTAATGAAAAACTGTTTTTT
TRBJ1-1,TRBV6-5,.,.,12,CASSLQAFEAFF,TGTGCCAGCAGTCTCCAAGCCTTTGAAGCTTTCTTT
TRBJ2-5,TRBV12-3/TRBV12-4,.,.,12,CASSTSPAPQYF,TGTGCCAGCAGTACTAGCCCGGCCCCCCAGTACTTC
TRBJ1-1,TRBV5-4,TRBD1,.,13,CASSKTGDTEAFF,TGTGCCAGCAGCAAGACAGGGGACACTGAAGCTTTCTTT
TRBJ1-1,TRBV19,.,.,14,CASSAQVVDTEAFF,TGTGCCAGTAGTGCGCAAGTCGTGGACACTGAAGCTTTCTTT
TRBJ1-2,TRBV27,.,once,14,CASSTGIGSYGYTF,TGTGCCTCTTCCACGGGGATTGGGTCCTATGGCTACACCTTC
TRBJ1-2,TRBV28,.,.,14,CASSLRGANYGYTF,TGTGCCAGCAGTTTACGCGGCGCTAACTATGGCTACACCTTC
TRBJ1-4,TRBV5-1,.,.,14,CASSFEGLHQKLFF,TGCGCCAGCAGCTTTGAGGGACTTCACCAAAAACTGTTTTTT
TRBJ2-1,TRBV4-1,.,.,15,CASRTGGGSYNEQFF,TGCGCCAGCAGAACCGGGGGAGGCTCCTACAATGAGCAGTTCTTC
TRBJ2-7,TRBV5-1,.,.,13,CASSSPRVGEQYF,TGCGCCAGCAGCTCGCCCAGGGTAGGGGAGCAGTACTTC
TRBJ2-3,TRBV5-4,.,.,16,CASSGTFLGTTDTQYF,TGTGCCAGCAGTGGGACTTTCCTTGGCACGACAGATACGCAGTATTTT
TRBJ1-6,TRBV3-1/TRBV3-2,TRBD1,.,18,CASSQDGLVDRGNSPLHF,TGTGCCAGCAGCCAAGACGGGCTGGTAGACAGGGGAAATTCACCCCTCCACTTT
TRBJ2-1,TRBV9,.,.,16,CASSERTSSLYNEQFF,TGTGCCAGCAGCGAGAGAACTAGCTCGCTATACAATGAGCAGTTCTTC
TRBJ1-1,TRBV2,.,.,14,CASSEGRVGTEAFF,TGTGCCAGCAGTGAAGGCAGGGTAGGAACTGAAGCTTTCTTT
TRBJ2-1,TRBV5-4,TRBD2,.,18,CASSRGGAGARSYNEQFF,TGTGCCAGCAGCCGGGGGGGAGCGGGGGCCCGATCCTACAATGAGCAGTTCTTC
TRBJ2-7,TRBV5-5,.,.,14,CASSFGAPQGEQYF,TGTGCCAGCAGCTTCGGTGCGCCCCAGGGCGAGCAGTACTTC
TRBJ1-5,TRBV19,.,.,15,CASSIGVSPAQPQHF,TGTGCCAGTAGTATAGGCGTATCCCCCGCCCAGCCCCAGCATTTT
TRBJ2-3,TRBV5-1,TRBD2,.,17,CASSLGTSGGITDTQYF,TGCGCCAGCAGCTTGGGCACTAGCGGGGGGATCACAGATACGCAGTATTTT
TRBJ1-2,TRBV10-3,TRBD1,few,17,CAISESTGSGANYGYTF,TGTGCCATCAGTGAGTCGACAGGGTCAGGGGCTAACTATGGCTACACCTTC
TRBJ2-2,TRBV2,.,.,14,CASRLTGNTGELFF,TGTGCCAGCAGGCTAACAGGGAACACCGGGGAGCTGTTTTTT
TRBJ2-4,TRBV28,.,.,19,CASSFLDRSEGEPKNIQYF,TGTGCCAGCAGTTTCCTCGACCGCAGCGAAGGAGAGCCCAAAAACATTCAGTACTTC
TRBJ2-2,TRBV3-1/TRBV3-2,TRBD2,once,17,CASSHQLAGTNTGELFF,TGTGCCAGCAGCCATCAACTAGCGGGTACGAACACCGGGGAGCTGTTTTTT
TRBJ1-1,TRBV19,.,.,12,CASSLGVSEAFF,TGTGCCAGTAGCCTCGGGGTTTCTGAAGCTTTCTTT
TRBJ2-5,TRBV3-1/TRBV3-2,TRBD2,once,15,CASSRTSGEQETQYF,TGTGCCAGCAGTAGGACTAGCGGCGAGCAAGAGACCCAGTACTTC
TRBJ1-5,TRBV19,TRBD1,.,16,CASSTHGQGVDQPQHF,TGTGCCAGTAGTACGCACGGACAGGGGGTCGATCAGCCCCAGCATTTT